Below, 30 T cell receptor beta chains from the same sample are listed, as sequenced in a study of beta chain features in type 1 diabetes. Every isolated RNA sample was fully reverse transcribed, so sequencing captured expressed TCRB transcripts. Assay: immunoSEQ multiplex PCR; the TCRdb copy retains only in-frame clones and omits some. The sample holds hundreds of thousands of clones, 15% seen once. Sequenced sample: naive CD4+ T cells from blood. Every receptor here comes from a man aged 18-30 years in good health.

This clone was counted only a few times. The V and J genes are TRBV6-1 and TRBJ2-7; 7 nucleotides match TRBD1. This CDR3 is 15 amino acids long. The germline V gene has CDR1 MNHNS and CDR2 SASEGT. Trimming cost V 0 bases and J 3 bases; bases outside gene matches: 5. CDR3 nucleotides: TGTGCCAGCAGTGAAGCGACAGGGCGATACTACGAGCAGTACTTC. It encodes CASSEATGRYYEQYF.

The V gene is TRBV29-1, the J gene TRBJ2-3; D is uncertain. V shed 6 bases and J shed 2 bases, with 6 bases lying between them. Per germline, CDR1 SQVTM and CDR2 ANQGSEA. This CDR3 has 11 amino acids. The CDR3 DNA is TGCAGCGTGGGGAACACAGATACGCAGTATTTT. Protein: CSVGNTDTQYF.

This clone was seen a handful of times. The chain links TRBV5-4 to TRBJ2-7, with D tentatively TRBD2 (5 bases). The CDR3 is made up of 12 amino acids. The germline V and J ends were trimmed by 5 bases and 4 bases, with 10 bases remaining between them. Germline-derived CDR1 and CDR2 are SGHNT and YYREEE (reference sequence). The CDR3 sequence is CASRIAGYEQYF. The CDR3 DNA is TGTGCCAGCAGAATTGCGGGTTACGAGCAGTACTTC.

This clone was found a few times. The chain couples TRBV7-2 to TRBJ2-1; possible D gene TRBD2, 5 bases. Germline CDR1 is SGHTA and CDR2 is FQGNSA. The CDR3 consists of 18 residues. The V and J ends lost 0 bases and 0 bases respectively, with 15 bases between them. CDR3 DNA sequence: TGTGCCAGCAGCTTAGCGCTCGGGGAGACCAGCTCCTACAATGAGCAGTTCTTC. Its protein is CASSLALGETSSYNEQFF.

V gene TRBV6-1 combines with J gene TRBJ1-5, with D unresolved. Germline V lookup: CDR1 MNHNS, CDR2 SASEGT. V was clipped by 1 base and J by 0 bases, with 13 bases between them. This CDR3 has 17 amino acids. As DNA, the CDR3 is TGTGCCAGCAGTGAAGATACAAAGTTTCCTAGCAATCAGCCCCAGCATTTT. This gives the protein CASSEDTKFPSNQPQHF.

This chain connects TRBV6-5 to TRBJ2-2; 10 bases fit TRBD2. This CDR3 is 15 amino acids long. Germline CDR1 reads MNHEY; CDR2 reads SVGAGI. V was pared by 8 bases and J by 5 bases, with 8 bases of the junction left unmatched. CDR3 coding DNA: TGTGCCAGCCGGGTAGGAGCGGGAGGGACCGGGGAGCTGTTTTTT. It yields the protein CASRVGAGGTGELFF.

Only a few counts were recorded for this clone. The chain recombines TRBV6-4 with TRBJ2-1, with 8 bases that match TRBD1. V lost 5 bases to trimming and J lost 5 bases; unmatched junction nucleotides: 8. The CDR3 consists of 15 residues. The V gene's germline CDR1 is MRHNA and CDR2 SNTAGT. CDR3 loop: CASSSGQASHNEQFF. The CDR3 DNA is TGTGCCAGCAGTTCGGGACAGGCGTCCCACAATGAGCAGTTCTTC.

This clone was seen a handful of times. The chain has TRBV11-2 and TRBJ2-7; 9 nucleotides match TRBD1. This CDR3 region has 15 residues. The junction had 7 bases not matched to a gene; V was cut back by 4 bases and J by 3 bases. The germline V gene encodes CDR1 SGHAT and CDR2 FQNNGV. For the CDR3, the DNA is TGTGCCAGCAGCTCTGCCGGGACAGGGAACTACGAGCAGTACTTC. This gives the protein CASSSAGTGNYEQYF. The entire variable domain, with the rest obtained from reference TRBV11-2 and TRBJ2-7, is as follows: EAGVAQSPRYKIIEKRQSVAFWCNPISGHATLYWYQQILGQGPKLLIQFQNNGVVDDSQLPKDRFSAERLKGVDSTLKIQPAKLEDSAVYLCASSSAGTGNYEQYFGPGTRLTVT.

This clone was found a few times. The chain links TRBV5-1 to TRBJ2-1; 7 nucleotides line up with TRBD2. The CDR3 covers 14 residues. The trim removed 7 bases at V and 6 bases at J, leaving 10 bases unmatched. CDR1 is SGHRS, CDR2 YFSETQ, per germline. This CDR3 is CASRRLALPNEQFF. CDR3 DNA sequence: TGCGCCAGCCGCAGACTAGCCCTACCCAATGAGCAGTTCTTC.

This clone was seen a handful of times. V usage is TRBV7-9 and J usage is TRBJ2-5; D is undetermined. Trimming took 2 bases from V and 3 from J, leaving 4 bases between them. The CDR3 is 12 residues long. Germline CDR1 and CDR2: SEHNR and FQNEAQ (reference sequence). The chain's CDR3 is CASSLFKETQYF. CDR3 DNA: TGTGCCAGCAGCTTATTTAAAGAGACCCAGTACTTC. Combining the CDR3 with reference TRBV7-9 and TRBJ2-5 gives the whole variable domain DTGVSQNPRHKITKRGQNVTFRCDPISEHNRLYWYRQTLGQGPEFLTYFQNEAQLEKSRLLSDRFSAERPKGSFSTLEIQRTEQGDSAMYLCASSLFKETQYFGPGTRLLVL.

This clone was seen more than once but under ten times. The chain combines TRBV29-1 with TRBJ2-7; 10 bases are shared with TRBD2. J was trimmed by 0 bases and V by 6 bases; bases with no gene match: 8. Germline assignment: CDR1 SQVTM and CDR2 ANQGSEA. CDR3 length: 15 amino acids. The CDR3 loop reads CSVKRGGSLSYEQYF. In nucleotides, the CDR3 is TGCAGCGTAAAGCGGGGGGGGTCCCTCTCCTACGAGCAGTACTTC.

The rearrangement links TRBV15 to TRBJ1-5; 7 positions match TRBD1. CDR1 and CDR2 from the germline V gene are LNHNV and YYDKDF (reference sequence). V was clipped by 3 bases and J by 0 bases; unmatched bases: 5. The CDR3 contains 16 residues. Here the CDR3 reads CATSRRGQNSNQPQHF. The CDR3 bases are TGTGCCACCAGCAGGAGGGGGCAGAATAGCAATCAGCCCCAGCATTTT.

CDR3 sequence (DNA): TGTGCCAGCAGTTTTCGAGGGGGCTCGGGGGCGGAGACCCAGTACTTC. Protein sequence: CASSFRGGSGAETQYF. The chain employs TRBV28 and TRBJ2-5; D may be TRBD1 (7 bases). There are 16 residues in the CDR3. Germline CDR1 reads MDHEN; CDR2 reads SYDVKM. The V gene lost 3 bases and the J gene lost 5 bases, with 19 bases spanning the gap. Full variable domain (remainder filled in from reference TRBV28 and TRBJ2-5): DVKVTQSSRYLVKRTGEKVFLECVQDMDHENMFWYRQDPGLGLRLIYFSYDVKMKEKGDIPEGYSVSREKKERFSLILESASTNQTSMYLCASSFRGGSGAETQYFGPGTRLLVL.

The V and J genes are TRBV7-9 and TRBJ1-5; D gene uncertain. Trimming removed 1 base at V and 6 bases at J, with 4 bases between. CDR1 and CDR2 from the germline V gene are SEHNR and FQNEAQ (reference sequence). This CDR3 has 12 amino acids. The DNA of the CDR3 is TGTGCCAGCAGCTTAGGAGCTCAGCCCCAGCATTTT. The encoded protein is CASSLGAQPQHF.

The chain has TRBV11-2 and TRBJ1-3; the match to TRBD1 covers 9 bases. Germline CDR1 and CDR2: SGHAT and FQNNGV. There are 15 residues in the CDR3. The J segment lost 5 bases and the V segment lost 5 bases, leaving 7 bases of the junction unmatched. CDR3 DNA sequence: TGTGCCAGCAGCCGGGACAGGGTGTTCCGAAACACCATATATTTT. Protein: CASSRDRVFRNTIYF.

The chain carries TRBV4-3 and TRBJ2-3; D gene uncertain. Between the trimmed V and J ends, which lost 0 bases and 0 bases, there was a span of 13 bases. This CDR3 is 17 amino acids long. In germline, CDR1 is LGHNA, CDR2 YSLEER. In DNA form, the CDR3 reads TGCGCCAGCAGCCAAGAAGGACGCATCCCTAGCACAGATACGCAGTATTTT. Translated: CASSQEGRIPSTDTQYF.

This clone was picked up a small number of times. CDR3 sequence reads: CASSQDWTRANEQFF. The CDR3 DNA reads as TGCGCCAGCAGCCAAGACTGGACTAGGGCCAATGAGCAGTTCTTC. The chain has TRBV4-3 and TRBJ2-1; the match to TRBD2 covers 7 bases. J gave up 6 bases and V 0 bases, and 5 bases lay outside the gene matches. The germline V gene encodes CDR1 LGHNA and CDR2 YSLEER. CDR3 length: 15 residues.

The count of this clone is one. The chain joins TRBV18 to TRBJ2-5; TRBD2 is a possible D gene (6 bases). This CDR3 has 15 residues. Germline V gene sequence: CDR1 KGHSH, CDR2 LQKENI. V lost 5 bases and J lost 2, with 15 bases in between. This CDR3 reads CASSGGMLVQETQYF. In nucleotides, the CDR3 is TGTGCCAGCTCAGGAGGGATGTTGGTACAAGAGACCCAGTACTTC.

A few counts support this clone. The CDR3 spells CSGYGLSEETQYF. The CDR3 nucleotides read TGCAGCGGATACGGACTATCGGAGGAGACCCAGTACTTC. The chain combines TRBV29-1 with TRBJ2-5; possible D gene TRBD2, 6 bases. Trimming stripped 7 bases from V and 5 bases from J, with 17 bases between. Germline values: CDR1 SQVTM, CDR2 ANQGSEA. This CDR3 contains 13 residues.

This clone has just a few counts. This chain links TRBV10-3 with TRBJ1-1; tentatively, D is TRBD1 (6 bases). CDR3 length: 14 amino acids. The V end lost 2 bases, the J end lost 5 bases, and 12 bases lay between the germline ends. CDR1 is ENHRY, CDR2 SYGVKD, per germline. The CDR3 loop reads CAISEARGRTEAFF. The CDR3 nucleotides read TGTGCCATCAGTGAGGCACGGGGGCGGACTGAAGCTTTCTTT.

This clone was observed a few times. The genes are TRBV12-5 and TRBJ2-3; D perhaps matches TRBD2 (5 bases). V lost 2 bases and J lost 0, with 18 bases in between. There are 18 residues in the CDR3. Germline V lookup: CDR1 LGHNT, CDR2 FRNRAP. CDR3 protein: CASGLTPDGVASTDTQYF. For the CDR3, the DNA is TGTGCTAGTGGTTTGACCCCGGACGGGGTGGCTAGCACAGATACGCAGTATTTT.

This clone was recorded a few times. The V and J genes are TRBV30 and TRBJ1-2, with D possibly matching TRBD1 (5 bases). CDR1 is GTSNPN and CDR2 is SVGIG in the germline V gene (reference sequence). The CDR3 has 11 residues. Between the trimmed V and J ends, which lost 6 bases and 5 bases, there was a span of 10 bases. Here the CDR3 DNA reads TGTGCCTGTTTGAGGGGATATGGCTACACCTTC. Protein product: CACLRGYGYTF.

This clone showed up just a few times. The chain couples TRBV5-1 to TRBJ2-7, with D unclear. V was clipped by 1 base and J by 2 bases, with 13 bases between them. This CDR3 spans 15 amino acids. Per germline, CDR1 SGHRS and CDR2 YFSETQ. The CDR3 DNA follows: TGCGCCAGCAGCTTGTCTGGACCAAGCCCCTACGAGCAGTACTTC. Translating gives CASSLSGPSPYEQYF.

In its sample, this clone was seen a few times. CDR3 protein: CASSAPGQVIGELFF. The CDR3, as DNA: TGTGCCAGCAGCGCTCCGGGACAGGTTATCGGGGAGCTGTTTTTT. The V gene is TRBV9, the J gene TRBJ2-2; TRBD1 agrees at 8 bases. This CDR3 contains 15 residues. Germline CDR1 is SGDLS and CDR2 is YYNGEE. Germline trimming cut 3 bases from V and 7 bases from J; bases unmatched to any gene: 8. Supplemented by reference TRBV9 and TRBJ2-2, the full variable domain reads DSGVTQTPKHLITATGQRVTLRCSPRSGDLSVYWYQQSLDQGLQFLIQYYNGEERAKGNILERFSAQQFPDLHSELNLSSLELGDSALYFCASSAPGQVIGELFFGEGSRLTVL.

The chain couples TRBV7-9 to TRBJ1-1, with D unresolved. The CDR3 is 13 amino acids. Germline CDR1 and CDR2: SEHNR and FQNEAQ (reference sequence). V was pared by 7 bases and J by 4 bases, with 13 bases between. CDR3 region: CASTPRVVTEAFF. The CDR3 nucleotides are TGTGCCAGCACCCCGAGGGTAGTCACTGAAGCTTTCTTT.

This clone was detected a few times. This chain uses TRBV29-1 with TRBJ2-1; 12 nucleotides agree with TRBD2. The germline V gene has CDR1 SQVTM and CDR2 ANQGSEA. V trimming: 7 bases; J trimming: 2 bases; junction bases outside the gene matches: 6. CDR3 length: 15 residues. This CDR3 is CSATRTSGAYNEQFF. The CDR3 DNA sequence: TGCAGCGCCACCCGGACTAGCGGGGCCTACAATGAGCAGTTCTTC.

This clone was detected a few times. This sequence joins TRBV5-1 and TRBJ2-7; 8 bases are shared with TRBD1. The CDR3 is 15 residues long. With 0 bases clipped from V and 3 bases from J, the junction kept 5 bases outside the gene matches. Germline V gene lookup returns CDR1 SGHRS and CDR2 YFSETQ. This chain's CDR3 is CASSLDGQGFYEQYF. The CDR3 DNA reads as TGCGCCAGCAGCTTGGATGGACAGGGCTTCTACGAGCAGTACTTC.

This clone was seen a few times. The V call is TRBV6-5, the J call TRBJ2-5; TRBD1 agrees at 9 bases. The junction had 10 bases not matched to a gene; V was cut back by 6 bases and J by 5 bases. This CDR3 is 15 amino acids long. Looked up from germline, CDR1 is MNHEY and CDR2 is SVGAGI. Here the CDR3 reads CASRDRGRRGETQYF. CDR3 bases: TGTGCCAGCAGGGACAGGGGCCGAAGGGGGGAGACCCAGTACTTC.

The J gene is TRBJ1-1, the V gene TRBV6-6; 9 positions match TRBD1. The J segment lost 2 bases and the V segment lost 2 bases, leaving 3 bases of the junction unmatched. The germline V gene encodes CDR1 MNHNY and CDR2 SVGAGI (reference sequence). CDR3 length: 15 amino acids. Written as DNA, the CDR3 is TGTGCCAGCAGTTACATGGACAGGGGAAACACTGAAGCTTTCTTT. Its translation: CASSYMDRGNTEAFF.

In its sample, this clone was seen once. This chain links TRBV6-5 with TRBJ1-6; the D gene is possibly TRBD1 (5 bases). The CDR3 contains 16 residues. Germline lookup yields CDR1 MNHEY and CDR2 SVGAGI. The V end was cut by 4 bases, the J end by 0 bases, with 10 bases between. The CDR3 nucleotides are TGTGCCAGCAGTTTCCCCGGGGGCTCCTATAATTCACCCCTCCACTTT. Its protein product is CASSFPGGSYNSPLHF.